The clone carrying this T cell receptor beta chain was seen many times. TCRdb redid the clone calls on the PCR reads using MiXCR. The sample carries 20,000 to 25,000 clones, around 21% recorded once. The data stem from a study of metastatic and nonmetastatic thyroid tumors. Germline V gene lookup returns CDR1 DFQATT and CDR2 SNEGSKA (reference sequence). The CDR3 loop spans 14 amino acids. Trimming pared 8 bases from V and 4 bases from J, leaving 18 bases between. Every patient underwent thyroid surgery untreated. The source of this sequence is a female donor with papillary thyroid cancer or a benign thyroid nodule (not recorded which). Some clones in this sample may be carry-over from other donors' samples. The sequenced sample was blood. J is TRBJ2-1 and V is TRBV20-1; D is ambiguous. In nucleotides, the CDR3 is TGCAGTACCCCCTACGGACCGAGGTACAATGAGCAGTTCTTC. It encodes CSTPYGPRYNEQFF.